This T cell receptor (beta chain) was sequenced in a study of blood T cell repertoires in COVID-19. Study context: Samples of COVID-19 (acute and convalescent) were obtained from the United States, Italy and Spain. PBMCs, B-cell-depleted T cells, or T cells provided the cDNA or gDNA that made up the material.

Per the original methods: By means of reference gene primer amplification, nucleated cell counts were estimated. Assay: immunoSEQ multiplex PCR; the TCRdb copy retains only in-frame clones and omits some. The V and J calls and clone size were taken over from that table, and D and trimming were inferred from the DNA. The table lists some 190,000 clones, around 84% of them singletons. The sample was peripheral blood. The source is a woman older than 75 with acute or convalescent COVID-19.

CDR3 region: CASSFRREVSYEQYF. The CDR3 DNA is TGTGCCAGCAGCTTTCGGCGGGAGGTCTCCTACGAGCAGTACTTC. The V call is TRBV11-3, the J call TRBJ2-7, with 8 bases identical to TRBD2. Germline CDR1 SGHNT, CDR2 YENEEA. V shed 3 bases, J shed 0 bases, and the junction held 4 bases outside the gene matches. CDR3 length: 15 amino acids.